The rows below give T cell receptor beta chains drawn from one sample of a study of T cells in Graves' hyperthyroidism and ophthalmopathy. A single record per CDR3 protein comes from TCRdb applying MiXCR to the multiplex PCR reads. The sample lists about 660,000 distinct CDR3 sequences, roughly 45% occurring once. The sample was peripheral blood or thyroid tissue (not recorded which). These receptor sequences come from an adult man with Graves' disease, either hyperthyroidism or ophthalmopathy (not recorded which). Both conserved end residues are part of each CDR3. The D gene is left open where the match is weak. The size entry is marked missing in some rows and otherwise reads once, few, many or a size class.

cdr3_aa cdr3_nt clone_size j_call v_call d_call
CASSEGQGRYGYTF TGTGCCAGCAGCGAGGGACAGGGGCGATATGGCTACACCTTC few TRBJ1-2 TRBV5-4 TRBD1
CASSEYQGGGNYGYTF TGTGCCAGCAGTGAATATCAGGGCGGAGGTAACTATGGCTACACCTTC . TRBJ1-2 TRBV25-1 .
CSARPPRENTEAFF TGCAGTGCTAGGCCCCCTCGGGAGAACACTGAAGCTTTCTTT . TRBJ1-1 TRBV20-1 .
CSAPDRFDTEAFF TGCAGCGCTCCGGACAGGTTCGACACTGAAGCTTTCTTT many TRBJ1-1 TRBV29-1 TRBD1
CAWSVLQRETQYF TGTGCCTGGAGTGTACTACAGAGGGAGACCCAGTACTTC . TRBJ2-5 TRBV7-6 .
CASTDPSANEKLFF TGTGCCAGCACCGACCCTTCGGCTAATGAAAAACTGTTTTTT many TRBJ1-4 TRBV2 .
CASRVQDLSGSTIYF TGTGCCAGTAGAGTGCAGGATCTCTCTGGAAGCACCATATATTTT . TRBJ1-3 TRBV19 .
CASQGGSLGELFF TGTGCCAGCCAGGGGGGTTCCTTGGGGGAGCTGTTTTTT few TRBJ2-2 TRBV2 .
CASSLYGPAGGDTGELFF TGCGCCAGCAGCTTGTACGGCCCAGCGGGAGGAGACACCGGGGAGCTGTTTTTT . TRBJ2-2 TRBV5-1 TRBD2
CAISDTSGSNQETQYF TGTGCCATCAGTGACACTAGCGGGAGTAACCAAGAGACCCAGTACTTC many TRBJ2-5 TRBV10-3 TRBD2
CSAPTGGLSYEQYF TGCAGTGCCCCGACAGGGGGTCTCAGCTACGAGCAGTACTTC few TRBJ2-7 TRBV20-1 TRBD1
CASSPAGEFEKLFF TGCGCCAGCAGCCCCGCAGGGGAGTTTGAAAAACTGTTTTTT . TRBJ1-4 TRBV7-9 .
CASSLAAGDGYTF TGCGCCAGCAGCTTGGCGGCAGGGGATGGCTACACCTTC many TRBJ1-2 TRBV5-1 .
CASSQETLSYEQYF TGCGCCAGCAGCCAAGAGACGCTCTCCTACGAGCAGTACTTC . TRBJ2-7 TRBV13 .
CAICSALRDRATYEQYF . . TRBJ2-7 TRBV2 .
CASSYSRQGTMNTEAFF TGTGCCAGCAGTTACTCTAGACAGGGGACTATGAACACTGAAGCTTTCTTT . TRBJ1-1 TRBV12-3/TRBV12-4 TRBD1
CAISGSLSYEQYF TGTGCCATCAGCGGGAGTTTGTCCTACGAGCAGTACTTC . TRBJ2-7 TRBV10-3 .
CATSRVGHNTEAFF TGTGCCACCAGCAGAGTAGGACATAACACTGAAGCTTTCTTT . TRBJ1-1 TRBV15 .
CSARDSVAGRGTQYF TGCAGTGCTAGAGATTCGGTAGCGGGAAGGGGGACCCAGTACTTC . TRBJ2-5 TRBV20-1 TRBD2
CASSQDFWQGGKGTEAFF TGTGCCAGCAGCCAAGATTTTTGGCAGGGAGGGAAGGGGACTGAAGCTTTCTTT . TRBJ1-1 TRBV24-1 .
CASSSRTGGLANTGELFF TGTGCCAGCAGCTCCCGGACAGGGGGACTCGCGAACACCGGGGAGCTGTTTTTT . TRBJ2-2 TRBV7-6 TRBD1
CASRGVDDRWYGYTF TGTGCCAGCAGGGGGGTCGACGACAGGTGGTATGGCTACACCTTC . TRBJ1-2 TRBV2 .
CASRPWDRGYEQYF TGTGCCAGCAGGCCTTGGGACAGGGGCTACGAGCAGTACTTC few TRBJ2-7 TRBV11-2 TRBD1
CAISASGPNTGELFF TGTGCCATCAGTGCTAGCGGGCCGAACACCGGGGAGCTGTTTTTT many TRBJ2-2 TRBV10-3 TRBD2
CASSGDNSNQPQHF TGTGCCAGCAGTGGGGACAATAGCAATCAGCCCCAGCATTTT many TRBJ1-5 TRBV2 .
CSARGTGDNQPQHF TGCAGTGCTAGGGGGACAGGGGACAATCAGCCCCAGCATTTT many TRBJ1-5 TRBV20-1 TRBD1
CAISVGSNYEQYF TGTGCCATCAGTGTCGGCAGTAACTACGAGCAGTACTTC . TRBJ2-7 TRBV3-1 .
CASSLGGDEHRAYEQYF TGTGCCAGCAGCTTAGGGGGCGATGAGCACAGAGCCTACGAGCAGTACTTC many TRBJ2-7 TRBV7-9 .
CASSLEGKGQETQYF TGTGCCAGCAGCTTGGAGGGGAAAGGGCAAGAGACCCAGTACTTC few TRBJ2-5 TRBV5-8 .
CASSHPGQQETQYF TGTGCCAGCAGCCACCCAGGACAGCAAGAGACCCAGTACTTC . TRBJ2-5 TRBV3-1 .
CASSTGISNTEAFF TGTGCCAGTAGTACGGGGATTTCGAACACTGAAGCTTTCTTT . TRBJ1-1 TRBV19 .
CAISGDSGSYEQYF TGTGCCATCAGTGGGGATAGCGGATCCTACGAGCAGTACTTC many TRBJ2-7 TRBV10-3 .
CASSEQGADQPQHF TGTGCCAGCAGCGAACAGGGGGCGGATCAGCCCCAGCATTTT many TRBJ1-5 TRBV7-9 TRBD1
CASSVATGAGRNGYTF TGTGCCAGCAGCGTAGCTACGGGGGCAGGGAGGAATGGCTACACCTTC many TRBJ1-2 TRBV9 .
CSVQAGAWEQYF TGCAGCGTTCAAGCGGGGGCGTGGGAGCAGTACTTC once TRBJ2-7 TRBV29-1 TRBD2
CASSPDTLSGNTIYF TGCGCCAGCAGCCCGGACACCCTCTCTGGAAACACCATATATTTT few TRBJ1-3 TRBV5-1 .
CSVEDRRTSTGELFF TGCAGCGTTGAAGATCGTAGGACAAGCACCGGGGAGCTGTTTTTT . TRBJ2-2 TRBV29-1 .
CASSLPGPAYEQYF TGTGCCAGCAGTTTGCCGGGACCCGCCTACGAGCAGTACTTC . TRBJ2-7 TRBV25-1 .
CASSEHVGRDGYTF TGTGCCAGCAGCGAACACGTTGGACGCGATGGCTACACCTTC . TRBJ1-2 TRBV7-3 .
CSASRGGDTIYF TGCAGTGCTAGCAGGGGGGGGGACACCATATATTTT . TRBJ1-3 TRBV20-1 TRBD1
CSARAWGFEQYF TGCAGTGCTAGAGCGTGGGGGTTCGAGCAGTACTTC . TRBJ2-7 TRBV20-1 .
CASSPNKSSYNSPLHF TGTGCCAGTAGTCCCAACAAGAGCTCCTATAATTCACCCCTCCACTTT . TRBJ1-6 TRBV19 .
CASSTTSRDGEQYF TGTGCCAGCAGTACCACCTCCCGGGACGGCGAGCAGTACTTC . TRBJ2-7 TRBV7-9 .